These T cell receptor beta chains were read from a single sample in a study of T cells after yellow fever vaccination. TCRdb used MiXCR to reprocess the 5' RACE reads, holding one entry per CDR3 protein. The table has 300,000 to 400,000 distinct CDR3 sequences, around 8.1% seen once. Source: PBMCs, taken more than 40 days after the first yellow fever vaccination. These receptors originate from a man aged 18 to 30 who received the YFV17D yellow fever vaccine. Each CDR3 is given with its conserved first and last residue. The order of the fields is D gene, J gene, V gene, clone size, CDR3 DNA, CDR3 protein. The D gene is left open where the match is weak. A clone size is listed for some rows: how often the clone was seen (once, few, many), or a class if it is expanded.

>-|TRBJ2-5|TRBV20-1|few
TGCAGTGCCCAAAGGGGGAGGGAGACCCAGTACTTC
CSAQRGRETQYF
>TRBD1|TRBJ1-5|TRBV28|-
TGTGCCAGCAATTGGGGCCAGGGGGACAGTCAGCCCCAGCATTTT
CASNWGQGDSQPQHF
>-|TRBJ2-5|TRBV24-1|few
TGTGCCACCAGTGATGCCAGGACCCAGTACTTC
CATSDARTQYF
>-|TRBJ1-1|TRBV7-9|-
TGTGCCAGCAGGCAGAGACAGGTGAGCGGTACTGAAGCTTTCTTT
CASRQRQVSGTEAFF
>-|TRBJ2-5|TRBV12-3/TRBV12-4|-
TGTGCCAGCACCCCTTCGGGGGCTTGGGAGACCCAGTACTTC
CASTPSGAWETQYF
>-|TRBJ1-3|TRBV14|-
TGTGCCAGCAGCCACCGGATCGGGGTTTCAGGAAACACCATATATTTT
CASSHRIGVSGNTIYF
>TRBD1|TRBJ1-2|TRBV5-4|-
TGTGCCAGCAGCTTGGCCAGGGGGACAGCCTATGGCTACACCTTC
CASSLARGTAYGYTF
>-|TRBJ2-2|TRBV7-3|-
TGTGCCAACAGCCCAGGATTCACCGGGGAGCTGTTTTTT
CANSPGFTGELFF
>-|TRBJ1-3|TRBV5-1|-
TGCGCCAGCAGCTTGGTCTCGGGAGGGAGCTCTGGAAACACCATATATTTT
CASSLVSGGSSGNTIYF
>TRBD2|TRBJ2-7|TRBV20-1|-
TGCAGTGCTAGGTTAGCGGGGAGTAGCACCTACGAGCAGTACTTC
CSARLAGSSTYEQYF
>TRBD1|TRBJ2-2|TRBV25-1|few
TGTGCCAGCAGTAGGAGACAGGGTGGTACCGGGGAGCTGTTTTTT
CASSRRQGGTGELFF
>TRBD1|TRBJ2-3|TRBV4-1|-
TGCGCCAGCAGCCAAGAGGACAGGGGGTATACGCAGTATTTT
CASSQEDRGYTQYF
>TRBD1|TRBJ1-3|TRBV29-1|many
TGCAGCGTTGCCAGCAGGGGGCTTGGCGCTGGAAACACCATATATTTT
CSVASRGLGAGNTIYF
>TRBD1|TRBJ1-6|TRBV12-3/TRBV12-4|-
TGTGCCAGCAGTTTCGGGGGTCGGAGGGGACAGTATAATTCACCCCTCCACTTT
CASSFGGRRGQYNSPLHF
>-|TRBJ1-5|TRBV20-1|few
TGCAGTGCTACTCCCTCCACGGCAGATCAGCCCCAGCATTTT
CSATPSTADQPQHF
>-|TRBJ2-1|TRBV6-5|-
TGTGCCAGCAGTTACGGGATAGAGGGGGGTGAGCAGTTCTTC
CASSYGIEGGEQFF
>-|TRBJ2-7|TRBV19|-
TGTGCCAGTGCAGAAGGGGTTGGGATGTACGAGCAGTACTTC
CASAEGVGMYEQYF